Each of the 26 T cell receptor beta chains below was sequenced from the same sample in a study of T cells after yellow fever vaccination. Via MiXCR, TCRdb re-called the 5' RACE reads, giving one row per CDR3 protein. The sample lists about 330,000 distinct CDR3 sequences; roughly 6.8% were seen once. The source material was PBMCs, sampled 35 to 50 days after the first yellow fever vaccination. Receptor source: a young man who received the YFV17D yellow fever vaccine.

In its sample, this clonotype was seen many times. J is TRBJ2-7 and V is TRBV5-5, with D possibly called TRBD1 or TRBD2 (5 bases each). The CDR3 contains 15 residues. Per the germline V gene, CDR1 is SGHKS and CDR2 is YYEKEE (reference sequence). V gave up 0 bases and J gave up 2 bases, with 12 bases separating them. CDR3 loop: CASSLGPGPPYEQYV. The CDR3 nucleotides read TGTGCCAGCAGCTTGGGACCGGGGCCTCCCTACGAGCAGTACGTC.

The chain links TRBV4-1 to TRBJ1-2; D is uncertain. The V gene lost 4 bases and the J gene lost 0 bases, with 12 bases spanning the gap. Per germline, CDR1 MGHRA and CDR2 YSYEKL. The CDR3 has 15 amino acids. Here the CDR3 reads CASSPTSETNYGYTF. The CDR3 bases are TGCGCCAGCAGCCCGACGTCAGAAACTAACTATGGCTACACCTTC.

The CDR3 region has the DNA TGCAGCGCCCGAAGGGGGTATAATTCACCCCTCCACTTT. Translated, it gives CSARRGYNSPLHF. The rearrangement joins TRBV29-1 to TRBJ1-6; D perhaps matches TRBD1 (6 bases). Trimming took 7 bases from V and 4 from J, leaving 11 bases between them. Looked up from germline, CDR1 is SQVTM and CDR2 is ANQGSEA. There are 13 residues in the CDR3.

There are a few counts of this clonotype. The chain recombines TRBV5-5 with TRBJ2-2; D tentatively fits TRBD1 or TRBD2 (6 bases each). Trimming pared 2 bases from V and 0 bases from J, leaving 11 bases between. The germline gives CDR1 SGHKS, CDR2 YYEKEE (reference sequence). CDR3 length: 16 residues. CDR3 DNA sequence: TGTGCCAGCAGCTTTACCGGGGGCACGAACACCGGGGAGCTGTTTTTT. Its protein is CASSFTGGTNTGELFF.

This chain links TRBV5-1 with TRBJ2-3; 9 bases agree with TRBD1. The CDR3 is made up of 14 amino acids. From germline, CDR1 is SGHRS and CDR2 YFSETQ. Trimming cost V 5 bases and J 4 bases; bases outside gene matches: 5. CDR3 protein: CASRGTGSADTQYF. As DNA, the CDR3 is TGCGCCAGCAGGGGGACAGGGAGCGCAGATACGCAGTATTTT.

The chain combines TRBV28 with TRBJ2-7; TRBD1 is a possible D gene (6 bases). Germline V gene data show CDR1 as MDHEN and CDR2 as SYDVKM. V lost 3 bases and J lost 2, with 26 bases in between. The CDR3 length is 19 residues. CDR3 region: CASSLNTLARGHLPYEQYV. The DNA for the CDR3 is TGTGCCAGCAGTTTGAACACGCTGGCCCGGGGACACCTTCCCTACGAGCAGTACGTC.

This clonotype has ten or more counts. The chain joins TRBV2 to TRBJ2-5; D could derive from TRBD1 or TRBD2 (8 bases each). Trimming removed 8 bases at V and 3 bases at J, with 19 bases between. The CDR3 sequence is 15 residues long. Germline assignment: CDR1 SNHLY and CDR2 FYNNEI. The CDR3: CASGQGQTSEETQYF. CDR3 coding DNA: TGTGCCAGCGGACAGGGCCAGACTAGCGAAGAGACCCAGTACTTC.

The chain joins TRBV9 to TRBJ2-5; 9 bases agree with TRBD1. Germline V lookup: CDR1 SGDLS, CDR2 YYNGEE. The ends lost 0 bases at V and 3 bases at J; junction bases unmatched: 0. CDR3 length: 14 residues. The CDR3 loop reads CASSVGTGEETQYF. The CDR3 coding sequence is TGTGCCAGCAGCGTAGGGACAGGGGAAGAGACCCAGTACTTC.

This clonotype was recorded many times. The chain couples TRBV7-9 to TRBJ1-1, with no clear D. The V end lost 8 bases, the J end lost 1 base, and 14 bases lay between the germline ends. The germline V gene encodes CDR1 SEHNR and CDR2 FQNEAQ (reference sequence). The CDR3 is 14 amino acids. In nucleotides, the CDR3 is TGTGCCAGCCTTCGGGGAGGAGGGAACACTGAAGCTTTCTTT. It translates to CASLRGGGNTEAFF.

This clonotype occurred a few times. This chain links TRBV19 with TRBJ2-7; TRBD2 might be the D (5 bases). With 1 base removed from V and 3 bases from J, the gap between germline ends came to 13 bases. The CDR3 covers 15 residues. CDR1 is LNHDA and CDR2 is SQIVND in the germline V gene (reference sequence). CDR3 DNA sequence: TGTGCCAGTAGTATAGGAGGGTACAAGGTCTACGAGCAGTACTTC. This codes for CASSIGGYKVYEQYF.

This clonotype was counted at least ten times. J is TRBJ2-2 and V is TRBV11-3; no firm D call. Germline CDR1 and CDR2: SGHNT and YENEEA. V was trimmed by 5 bases and J by 7 bases, leaving 8 bases between them. The CDR3 spans 12 residues. CDR3 in DNA: TGTGCCAGCAGCAAGTACGGCGGGGAGCTGTTTTTT. Translating it yields CASSKYGGELFF.

This clonotype has only a few counts. This rearrangement joins TRBV7-2 to TRBJ2-5; no reliable D call. In germline, CDR1 is SGHTA, CDR2 FQGNSA. The CDR3 length is 14 residues. Trimming took off 5 bases at V and 3 bases at J, with 13 bases between the two ends. CDR3 coding DNA: TGTGCCAGCAGCCCCCGGGCCCAAAAAGAGACCCAGTACTTC. Protein sequence: CASSPRAQKETQYF.

The chain couples TRBV4-1 to TRBJ2-4; TRBD2 matches 13 bases. V lost 2 bases to trimming and J lost 0 bases; unmatched junction nucleotides: 7. CDR1 and CDR2 from the germline V gene are MGHRA and YSYEKL. The CDR3 length is 19 residues. The CDR3 bases are TGCGCCAGCAGCCAACCCGGGACTAGCGGGACTTTAGCCAAAAACATTCAGTACTTC. Protein: CASSQPGTSGTLAKNIQYF.

The gene calls are TRBV6-2 or TRBV6-3 and TRBJ1-1, with D uncertain. Germline V lookup: CDR1 MNHEY, CDR2 SVGEGT. This CDR3 region has 13 residues. Trimming removed 7 bases from V and 3 bases from J, with 12 bases in between. The chain's CDR3 is CASTDLRDTEAFF. In DNA form, the CDR3 reads TGTGCCAGCACCGACCTCCGGGACACTGAAGCTTTCTTT.

The J gene is TRBJ1-2, the V gene TRBV10-3, with 7 positions matching TRBD1. Unmatched junction bases numbered 7, after V lost 6 bases and J lost 0 bases. The CDR3 totals 15 residues. Germline loops: CDR1 ENHRY, CDR2 SYGVKD. This chain's CDR3 is CAISGGTESNYGYTF. The CDR3 bases are TGTGCCATCAGCGGAGGGACAGAATCTAACTATGGCTACACCTTC.

This clonotype was counted only a few times. The V call is TRBV5-1, the J call TRBJ2-7, with TRBD1 matching over 8 bases. Germline-derived CDR1 and CDR2 are SGHRS and YFSETQ. This CDR3 region has 14 residues. V was clipped by 2 bases and J by 4 bases; unmatched bases: 5. CDR3 bases: TGCGCCAGCAGCTTCGGACAGGGTATTTACGAGCAGTACTTC. This codes for CASSFGQGIYEQYF.

The chain carries TRBV12-3 or TRBV12-4 and TRBJ1-2, with unresolved D. The length of the CDR3 is 14 residues. V was pared by 1 base and J by 1 base, with 7 bases between. The DNA of the CDR3 is TGTGCCAGCAGTTTAGTGGCAGTTAACTATGGCTACACCTTC. Translated, it gives CASSLVAVNYGYTF.

This clonotype showed up many times. The J gene is TRBJ1-2, the V gene TRBV12-3 or TRBV12-4, with D unclear. CDR3 length: 13 amino acids. The V and J ends lost 4 bases and 4 bases respectively, with 10 bases between them. The CDR3 DNA sequence: TGTGCCAGCAGTTACGGACGGGTCTATGGCTACACCTTC. This translates into CASSYGRVYGYTF.

The CDR3, as DNA: TGTGCCAGCAGTTTAGTGGGGCACGGAGAGACCCAGTACTTC. It translates to CASSLVGHGETQYF. V and J are TRBV12-3 or TRBV12-4 and TRBJ2-5; possible D gene TRBD1, 5 bases. V lost 1 base and J 4 bases, leaving 10 bases between the germline ends. CDR3 length: 14 residues.

This clonotype turned up a few times. The chain combines TRBV7-9 with TRBJ2-1; D gene unclear. Trimming took 0 bases from V and 5 from J, leaving 11 bases between them. The CDR3 totals 15 residues. CDR1 SEHNR and CDR2 FQNEAQ come from the germline V gene (reference sequence). The CDR3 DNA sequence: TGTGCCAGCAGCTTAGCGGGTGTCAGAGACAATGAGCAGTTCTTC. Translating it yields CASSLAGVRDNEQFF.

V gene TRBV7-3 combines with J gene TRBJ1-1; the match to TRBD1 covers 8 bases. The junction had 7 bases not matched to a gene; V was cut back by 5 bases and J by 5 bases. The CDR3 runs 14 residues. CDR1 and CDR2 (germline): SGHTA, FQGTGA. DNA of the CDR3: TGTGCCAGCAGCCCCGGACAGGGCCAAACTGAAGCTTTCTTT. Amino acid sequence: CASSPGQGQTEAFF.

This chain uses TRBV7-2 with TRBJ2-1; TRBD1 matches 7 bases. V lost 5 bases to trimming and J lost 5 bases; unmatched junction nucleotides: 6. CDR3 length: 14 amino acids. CDR1 and CDR2 (germline): SGHTA, FQGNSA. The chain's CDR3 is CASSPGQAHNEQFF. CDR3 DNA: TGTGCCAGCAGCCCCGGACAGGCTCACAATGAGCAGTTCTTC.

This sequence joins TRBV9 and TRBJ2-1; 9 positions agree with TRBD2. The V segment lost 5 bases and the J segment 7 bases; nucleotides outside the gene matches: 10. The CDR3 is 15 residues long. From germline, CDR1 is SGDLS and CDR2 YYNGEE. The CDR3 sequence: CASRAMGGGENEQFF. The DNA of the CDR3 is TGTGCCAGCAGAGCAATGGGCGGGGGGGAAAATGAGCAGTTCTTC. Supplemented by reference TRBV9 and TRBJ2-1, the full variable domain reads DSGVTQTPKHLITATGQRVTLRCSPRSGDLSVYWYQQSLDQGLQFLIQYYNGEERAKGNILERFSAQQFPDLHSELNLSSLELGDSALYFCASRAMGGGENEQFFGPGTRLTVL.

This clonotype occurred a few times. The J gene is TRBJ1-5, the V gene TRBV5-4; D remains unclear. Trimming stripped 4 bases from V and 8 bases from J, with 13 bases between. Germline CDR1 SGHNT, CDR2 YYREEE (reference sequence). This CDR3 contains 13 residues. This chain's CDR3 is CASSVDVGEPQHF. CDR3 DNA sequence: TGTGCCAGCAGCGTGGACGTCGGGGAGCCCCAGCATTTT. Combining the CDR3 with reference TRBV5-4 and TRBJ1-5 gives the whole variable domain ETGVTQSPTHLIKTRGQQVTLRCSSQSGHNTVSWYQQALGQGPQFIFQYYREEENGRGNFPPRFSGLQFPNYSSELNVNALELDDSALYLCASSVDVGEPQHFGDGTRLSIL.

This clonotype was picked up many times. The rearrangement joins TRBV28 to TRBJ1-6; the D is unclear. Germline values: CDR1 MDHEN, CDR2 SYDVKM. CDR3 length: 17 residues. V was clipped by 6 bases and J by 0 bases, with 15 bases between them. The CDR3 DNA is TGTGCCAGCAGGAGTGGAGGGTTTAGCTCCTATAATTCACCCCTCCACTTT. Its protein is CASRSGGFSSYNSPLHF.

The sample holds a few counts of this clonotype. This chain joins TRBV15 and TRBJ2-7; possible D gene TRBD1, 5 bases. The CDR3 is 15 amino acids. Per germline, CDR1 LNHNV and CDR2 YYDKDF (reference sequence). V was cut by 1 base and J by 2 bases, with 12 bases left in between. The CDR3 DNA reads as TGTGCCACCAGCAGAGGGATAGGGGTAACCTACGAGCAGTACTTC. This codes for CATSRGIGVTYEQYF. The full variable domain, completed using reference TRBV15 and TRBJ2-7, is DAMVIQNPRYQVTQFGKPVTLSCSQTLNHNVMYWYQQKSSQAPKLLFHYYDKDFNNEADTPDNFQSRRPNTSFCFLDIRSPGLGDTAMYLCATSRGIGVTYEQYFGPGTRLTVT.